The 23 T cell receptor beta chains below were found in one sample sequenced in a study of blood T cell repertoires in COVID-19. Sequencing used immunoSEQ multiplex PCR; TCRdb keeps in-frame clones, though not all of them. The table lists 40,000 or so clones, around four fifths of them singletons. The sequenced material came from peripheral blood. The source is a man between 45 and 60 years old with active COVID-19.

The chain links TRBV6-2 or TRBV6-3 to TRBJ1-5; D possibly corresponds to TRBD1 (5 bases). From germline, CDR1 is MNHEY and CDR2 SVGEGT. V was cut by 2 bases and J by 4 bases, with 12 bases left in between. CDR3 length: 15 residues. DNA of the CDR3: TGTGCCAGCAGTTACGGGGAGCGGGGGAATCAGCCCCAGCATTTT. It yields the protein CASSYGERGNQPQHF.

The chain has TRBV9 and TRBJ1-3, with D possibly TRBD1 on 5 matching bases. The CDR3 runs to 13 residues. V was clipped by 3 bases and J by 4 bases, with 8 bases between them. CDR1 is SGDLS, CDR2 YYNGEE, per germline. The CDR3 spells CASSGYRGNTIYF. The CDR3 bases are TGTGCCAGCAGCGGATACAGGGGAAACACCATATATTTT.

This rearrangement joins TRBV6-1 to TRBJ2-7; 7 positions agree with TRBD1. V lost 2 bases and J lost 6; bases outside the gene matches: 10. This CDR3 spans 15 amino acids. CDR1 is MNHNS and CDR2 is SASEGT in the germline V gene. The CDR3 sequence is CASSEQRTGDPEQYF. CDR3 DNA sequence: TGTGCCAGCAGTGAACAAAGAACAGGGGACCCCGAGCAGTACTTC.

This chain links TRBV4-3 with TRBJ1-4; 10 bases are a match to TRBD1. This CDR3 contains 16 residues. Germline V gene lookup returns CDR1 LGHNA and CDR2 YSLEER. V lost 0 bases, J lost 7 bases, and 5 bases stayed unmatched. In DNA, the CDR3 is TGCGCCAGCAGCCAAGATCTGGACAGGGGGGTTGAAAAACTGTTTTTT. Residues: CASSQDLDRGVEKLFF.

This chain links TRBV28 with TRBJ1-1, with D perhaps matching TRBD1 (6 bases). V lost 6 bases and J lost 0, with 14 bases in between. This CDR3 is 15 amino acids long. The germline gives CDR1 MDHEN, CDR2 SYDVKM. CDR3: CASRKGGYMNTEAFF. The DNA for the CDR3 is TGTGCCAGCAGAAAAGGGGGTTACATGAACACTGAAGCTTTCTTT.

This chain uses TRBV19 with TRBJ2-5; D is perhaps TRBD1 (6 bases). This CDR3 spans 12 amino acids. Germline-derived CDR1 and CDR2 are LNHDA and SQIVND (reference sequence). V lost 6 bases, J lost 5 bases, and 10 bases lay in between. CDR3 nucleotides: TGTGCCAGTAGCCGACAGGCGGAGACCCAGTACTTC. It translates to CASSRQAETQYF. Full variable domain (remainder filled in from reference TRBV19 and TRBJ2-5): DGGITQSPKYLFRKEGQNVTLSCEQNLNHDAMYWYRQDPGQGLRLIYYSQIVNDFQKGDIAEGYSVSREKKESFPLTVTSAQKNPTAFYLCASSRQAETQYFGPGTRLLVL.

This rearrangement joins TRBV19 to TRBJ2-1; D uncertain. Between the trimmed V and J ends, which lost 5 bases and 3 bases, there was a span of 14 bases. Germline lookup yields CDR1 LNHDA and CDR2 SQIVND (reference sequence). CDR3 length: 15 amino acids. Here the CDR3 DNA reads TGTGCCAGTAGTCTCCCCCGACTGGACTACAATGAGCAGTTCTTC. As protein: CASSLPRLDYNEQFF. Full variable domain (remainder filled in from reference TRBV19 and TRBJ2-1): DGGITQSPKYLFRKEGQNVTLSCEQNLNHDAMYWYRQDPGQGLRLIYYSQIVNDFQKGDIAEGYSVSREKKESFPLTVTSAQKNPTAFYLCASSLPRLDYNEQFFGPGTRLTVL.

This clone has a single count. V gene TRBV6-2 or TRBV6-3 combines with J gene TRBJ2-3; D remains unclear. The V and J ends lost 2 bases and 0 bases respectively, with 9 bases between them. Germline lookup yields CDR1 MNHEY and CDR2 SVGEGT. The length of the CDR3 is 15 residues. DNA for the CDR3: TGTGCCAGCAGTTACGCAGGATCTAGCACAGATACGCAGTATTTT. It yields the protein CASSYAGSSTDTQYF.

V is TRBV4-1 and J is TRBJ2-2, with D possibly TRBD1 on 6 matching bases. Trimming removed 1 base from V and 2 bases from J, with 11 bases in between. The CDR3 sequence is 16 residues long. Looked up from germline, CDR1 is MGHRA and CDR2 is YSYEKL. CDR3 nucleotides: TGCGCCAGCAGCCAAGTAGGGACATTCAACACCGGGGAGCTGTTTTTT. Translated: CASSQVGTFNTGELFF.

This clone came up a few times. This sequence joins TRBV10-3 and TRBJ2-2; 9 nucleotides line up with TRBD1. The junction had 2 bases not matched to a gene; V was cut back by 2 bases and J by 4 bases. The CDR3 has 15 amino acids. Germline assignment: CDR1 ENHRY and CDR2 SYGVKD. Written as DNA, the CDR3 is TGTGCCATCAGTGAGGGGACAGGGTTCACCGGGGAGCTGTTTTTT. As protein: CAISEGTGFTGELFF.

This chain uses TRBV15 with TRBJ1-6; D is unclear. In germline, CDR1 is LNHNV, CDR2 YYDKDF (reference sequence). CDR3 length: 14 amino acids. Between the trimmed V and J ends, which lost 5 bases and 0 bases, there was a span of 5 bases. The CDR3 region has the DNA TGTGCCACCAGCGGGAGCTCCTATAATTCACCCCTCCACTTT. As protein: CATSGSSYNSPLHF. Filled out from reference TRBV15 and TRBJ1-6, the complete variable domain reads DAMVIQNPRYQVTQFGKPVTLSCSQTLNHNVMYWYQQKSSQAPKLLFHYYDKDFNNEADTPDNFQSRRPNTSFCFLDIRSPGLGDTAMYLCATSGSSYNSPLHFGNGTRLTVT.

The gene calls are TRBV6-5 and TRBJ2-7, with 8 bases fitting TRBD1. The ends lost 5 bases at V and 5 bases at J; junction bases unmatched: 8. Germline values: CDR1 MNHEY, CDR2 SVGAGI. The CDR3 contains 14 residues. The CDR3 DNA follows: TGTGCCAGCAGTACAGGGGGGAACGTCCACGAGCAGTACTTC. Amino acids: CASSTGGNVHEQYF.

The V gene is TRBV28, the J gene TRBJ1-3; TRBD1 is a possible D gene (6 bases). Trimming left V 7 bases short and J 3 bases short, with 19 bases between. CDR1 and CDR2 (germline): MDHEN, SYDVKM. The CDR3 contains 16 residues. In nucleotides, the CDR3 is TGTGCCAGCACTTCGGGGGGCCAGGGGTATGGAAACACCATATATTTT. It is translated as CASTSGGQGYGNTIYF.

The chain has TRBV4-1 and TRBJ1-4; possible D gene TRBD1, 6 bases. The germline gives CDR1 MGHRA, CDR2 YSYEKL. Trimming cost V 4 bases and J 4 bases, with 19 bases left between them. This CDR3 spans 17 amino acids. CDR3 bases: TGCGCCAGCAGCCGATCCTCGGGTGGGGACAATAATGAAAAACTGTTTTTT. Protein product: CASSRSSGGDNNEKLFF.

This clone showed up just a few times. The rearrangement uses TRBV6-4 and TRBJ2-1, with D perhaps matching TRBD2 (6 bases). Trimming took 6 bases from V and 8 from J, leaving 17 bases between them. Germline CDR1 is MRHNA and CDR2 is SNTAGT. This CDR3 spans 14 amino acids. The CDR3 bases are TGTGCCAGCAGCCCGGGCGGGGACGGGCATGAGCAGTTCTTC. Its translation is CASSPGGDGHEQFF.

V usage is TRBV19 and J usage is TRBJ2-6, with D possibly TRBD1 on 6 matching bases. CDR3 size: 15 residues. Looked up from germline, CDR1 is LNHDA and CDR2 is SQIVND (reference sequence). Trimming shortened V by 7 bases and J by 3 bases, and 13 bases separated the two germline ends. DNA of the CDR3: TGTGCCAGTAAAAGGCAGGGGTATGGGGCCAACGTCCTGACTTTC. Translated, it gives CASKRQGYGANVLTF.

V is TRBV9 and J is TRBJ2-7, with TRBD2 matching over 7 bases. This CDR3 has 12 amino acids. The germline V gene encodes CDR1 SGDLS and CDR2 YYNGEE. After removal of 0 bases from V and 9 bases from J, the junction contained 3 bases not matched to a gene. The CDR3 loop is CASSVGTGGQYF. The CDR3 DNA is TGTGCCAGCAGCGTAGGGACGGGAGGGCAGTACTTC.

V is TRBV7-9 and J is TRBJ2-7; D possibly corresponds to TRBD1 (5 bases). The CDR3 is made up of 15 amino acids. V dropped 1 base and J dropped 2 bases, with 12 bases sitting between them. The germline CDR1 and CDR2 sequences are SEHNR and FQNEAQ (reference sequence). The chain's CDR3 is CASSLELDKTYEQYF. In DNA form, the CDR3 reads TGTGCCAGCAGCTTAGAGCTGGACAAAACCTACGAGCAGTACTTC.

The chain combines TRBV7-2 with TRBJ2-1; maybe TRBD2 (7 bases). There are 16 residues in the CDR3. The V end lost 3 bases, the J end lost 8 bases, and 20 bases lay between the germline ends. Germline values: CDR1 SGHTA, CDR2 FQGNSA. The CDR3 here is CASSLEGGLSSYEQFF. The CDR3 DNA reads TGTGCCAGCAGCTTGGAGGGGGGGCTAAGTTCGTATGAGCAGTTCTTC. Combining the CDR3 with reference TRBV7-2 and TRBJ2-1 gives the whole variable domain GAGVSQSPSNKVTEKGKDVELRCDPISGHTALYWYRQSLGQGLEFLIYFQGNSAPDKSGLPSDRFSAERTGGSVSTLTIQRTQQEDSAVYLCASSLEGGLSSYEQFFGPGTRLTVL.

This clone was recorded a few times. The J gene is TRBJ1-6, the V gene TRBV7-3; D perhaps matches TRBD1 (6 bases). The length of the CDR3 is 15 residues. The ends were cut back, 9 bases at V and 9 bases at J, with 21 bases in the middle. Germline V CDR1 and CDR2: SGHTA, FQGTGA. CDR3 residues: CARPKRGDIASPLHF. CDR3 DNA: TGTGCCAGGCCGAAGAGAGGGGACATCGCTTCACCCCTCCACTTT.

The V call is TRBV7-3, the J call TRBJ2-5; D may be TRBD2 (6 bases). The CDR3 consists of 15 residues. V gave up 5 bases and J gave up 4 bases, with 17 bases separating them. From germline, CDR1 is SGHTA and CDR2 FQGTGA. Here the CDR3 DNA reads TGTGCCAGCAGCCTACCAGGGACGGGAGTAGAGACCCAGTACTTC. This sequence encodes CASSLPGTGVETQYF.

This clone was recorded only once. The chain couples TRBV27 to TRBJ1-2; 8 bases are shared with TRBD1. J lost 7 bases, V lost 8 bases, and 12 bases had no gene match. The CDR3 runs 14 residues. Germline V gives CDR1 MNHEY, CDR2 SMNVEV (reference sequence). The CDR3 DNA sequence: TGTGCCAGCTATCCTGGGACAGGAGGTCTTGGCTACACCTTC. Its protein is CASYPGTGGLGYTF.

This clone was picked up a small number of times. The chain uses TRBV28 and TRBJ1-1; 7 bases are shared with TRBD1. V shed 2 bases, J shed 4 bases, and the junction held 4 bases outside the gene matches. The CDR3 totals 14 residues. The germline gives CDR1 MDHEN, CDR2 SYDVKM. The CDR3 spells CASSLPGGGTEAFF. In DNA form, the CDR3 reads TGTGCCAGCAGTTTACCAGGGGGAGGCACTGAAGCTTTCTTT. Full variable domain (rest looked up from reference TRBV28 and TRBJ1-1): DVKVTQSSRYLVKRTGEKVFLECVQDMDHENMFWYRQDPGLGLRLIYFSYDVKMKEKGDIPEGYSVSREKKERFSLILESASTNQTSMYLCASSLPGGGTEAFFGQGTRLTVV.